Below are 26 T cell receptor beta chains sequenced from a single sample in a study of cytomegalovirus exposure and HLA in healthy donors. PCR primers comprised 60 Vbeta and 13 Jbeta primers. TCRdb's table, derived via immunoSEQ multiplex PCR, lists solely in-frame clones and lacks some. The sample has 90,000 to 130,000 clones; the top ten hold roughly 3.6%. What was sequenced was PBMCs. All receptors derive from a man in his thirties or forties in good health and CMV-seronegative.

The CDR3 coding sequence is TGTGCCAGCAGCGGATCCGGGACAGGGGAAGAGACCCAGTACTTC. Amino acids: CASSGSGTGEETQYF. The chain couples TRBV9 to TRBJ2-5; 10 bases are a match to TRBD1. Germline trimming cut 3 bases from V and 3 bases from J; bases unmatched to any gene: 5. The germline V gene encodes CDR1 SGDLS and CDR2 YYNGEE. CDR3 length: 15 amino acids.

The CDR3 reads CASSFDMWANEKLFF. For the CDR3, the DNA is TGTGCCAGCAGCTTCGACATGTGGGCTAATGAAAAACTGTTTTTT. J is TRBJ1-4 and V is TRBV5-4; D is ambiguous. Trimming pared 2 bases from V and 3 bases from J, leaving 11 bases between. Germline V gene sequence: CDR1 SGHNT, CDR2 YYREEE (reference sequence). The CDR3 has 15 amino acids.

The rearrangement uses TRBV29-1 and TRBJ2-3; 9 bases agree with TRBD1. CDR1 SQVTM and CDR2 ANQGSEA come from the germline V gene. Trimming at V came to 6 bases and at J to 4 bases, leaving 2 bases not matched to a gene. The CDR3 spans 12 residues. The CDR3 nucleotides are TGCAGCGTGGGACAGGGAGCAGATACGCAGTATTTT. This gives the protein CSVGQGADTQYF.

In DNA form, the CDR3 reads TGTGCCAGCAGCTTAGATCTTCGGTCGACATATCCCAGGGGGCAGTACTTC. Its translation: CASSLDLRSTYPRGQYF. This sequence joins TRBV11-2 and TRBJ2-7, with D possibly TRBD1 on 6 matching bases. The CDR3 has 17 amino acids. Between the trimmed V and J ends, which lost 0 bases and 9 bases, there was a span of 24 bases. Germline V lookup: CDR1 SGHAT, CDR2 FQNNGV. The variable domain in full, completed from reference TRBV11-2 and TRBJ2-7, reads EAGVAQSPRYKIIEKRQSVAFWCNPISGHATLYWYQQILGQGPKLLIQFQNNGVVDDSQLPKDRFSAERLKGVDSTLKIQPAKLEDSAVYLCASSLDLRSTYPRGQYFGPGTRLTVT.

The chain recombines TRBV27 with TRBJ1-1; a possible D gene is TRBD1 (6 bases). CDR1 is MNHEY, CDR2 SMNVEV, per germline (reference sequence). Trimming left V 0 bases short and J 3 bases short, with 11 bases between. The CDR3 runs to 15 residues. The CDR3 reads CASSLSPRGYTEAFF. CDR3 bases: TGTGCCAGCAGTTTATCCCCCAGGGGCTACACTGAAGCTTTCTTT.

On this clone: The same CDR3 can be traced to other DNA sequences in this sample. The CDR3, as DNA: TGTGCCAGCAGCTCCCAAGGGGGGGACTACGAGCAGTACTTC. It encodes CASSSQGGDYEQYF. This rearrangement joins TRBV7-2 to TRBJ2-7; tentative D call: TRBD2 (7 bases). The CDR3 is made up of 14 amino acids. With 4 bases removed from V and 3 bases from J, the gap between germline ends came to 13 bases. Germline assignment: CDR1 SGHTA and CDR2 FQGNSA.

This chain joins TRBV6-1 and TRBJ1-5; the match to TRBD1 covers 11 bases. The CDR3 loop spans 15 amino acids. The germline V gene has CDR1 MNHNS and CDR2 SASEGT. Trimming removed 6 bases from V and 4 bases from J; junction bases left unmatched: 5. The CDR3 sequence: CASSDGTGGNQPQHF. The DNA of the CDR3 is TGTGCCAGCAGCGACGGGACAGGGGGAAATCAGCCCCAGCATTTT.

The chain links TRBV27 to TRBJ2-5; 9 positions match TRBD2. The ends lost 8 bases at V and 4 bases at J; junction bases unmatched: 8. CDR1 MNHEY and CDR2 SMNVEV come from the germline V gene (reference sequence). The CDR3 is 14 residues long. The CDR3, as DNA: TGTGCCAGCGGCTTTAGCGGGGGAGGAGAGACCCAGTACTTC. Residues: CASGFSGGGETQYF.

V usage is TRBV4-3 and J usage is TRBJ2-5; D is unresolved. CDR1 and CDR2 from the germline V gene are LGHNA and YSLEER. The CDR3 is 14 amino acids. V shed 0 bases and J shed 4 bases, with 9 bases lying between them. CDR3 residues: CASSQDRGAETQYF. CDR3 bases: TGCGCCAGCAGCCAAGACAGAGGAGCAGAGACCCAGTACTTC.

The rearrangement uses TRBV2 and TRBJ2-4; D is perhaps TRBD2 (6 bases). V was pared by 8 bases and J by 15 bases, with 26 bases between. Germline V gene lookup returns CDR1 SNHLY and CDR2 FYNNEI. This CDR3 is built from 14 residues. In DNA, the CDR3 is TGTGCCAGCGGTATCGCGGTGGGAGGCGCTGTCGGGTACTTC. This sequence encodes CASGIAVGGAVGYF.

The J gene is TRBJ1-5, the V gene TRBV2; D perhaps matches TRBD1 (5 bases). V shed 6 bases and J shed 1 base, with 10 bases lying between them. The CDR3 totals 14 residues. CDR1 and CDR2 (germline): SNHLY, FYNNEI. Here the CDR3 reads CASRRQMSNQPQHF. CDR3 in DNA: TGTGCCAGCAGGAGACAGATGAGCAATCAGCCCCAGCATTTT.

V usage is TRBV7-9 and J usage is TRBJ2-3; a weak D match, TRBD2 (5 bases). The CDR3 totals 14 residues. Trimming removed 1 base at V and 1 base at J, with 6 bases between. In germline, CDR1 is SEHNR, CDR2 FQNEAQ (reference sequence). CDR3 loop: CASSLEGGTDTQYF. The CDR3 bases are TGTGCCAGCAGCTTAGAGGGAGGCACAGATACGCAGTATTTT.

The chain combines TRBV2 with TRBJ1-1; D is perhaps TRBD1 (6 bases). Germline V gene sequence: CDR1 SNHLY, CDR2 FYNNEI. This CDR3 has 14 residues. Trimming left V 8 bases short and J 1 base short, with 14 bases between. The CDR3 bases are TGTGCCAGCGGCAAACAGGGTAGGAACACTGAAGCTTTCTTT. It translates to CASGKQGRNTEAFF.

The chain has TRBV4-1 and TRBJ2-3; the D is unclear. Germline loops: CDR1 MGHRA, CDR2 YSYEKL. This CDR3 contains 18 residues. V dropped 2 bases and J dropped 0 bases, with 18 bases sitting between them. CDR3 sequence: CASSQPPLQSDSTDTQYF. The CDR3 bases are TGCGCCAGCAGCCAACCCCCGCTACAGTCTGATAGCACAGATACGCAGTATTTT.

This sequence joins TRBV6-1 and TRBJ2-6, with D tentatively TRBD1 (6 bases). The germline V gene has CDR1 MNHNS and CDR2 SASEGT. Between the trimmed V and J ends, which lost 5 bases and 6 bases, there was a span of 14 bases. This CDR3 contains 15 residues. The CDR3 nucleotides are TGTGCCAGCAGTCCACGGGACAATTCGGCCAACGTCCTGACTTTC. Protein product: CASSPRDNSANVLTF.

V usage is TRBV11-2 and J usage is TRBJ2-2; 8 bases align to TRBD2. The CDR3 covers 15 residues. Germline V gives CDR1 SGHAT, CDR2 FQNNGV. V lost 5 bases, J lost 5 bases, and 7 bases stayed unmatched. The CDR3 reads CASSPLAAHTGELFF. In nucleotides, the CDR3 is TGTGCCAGCAGCCCACTAGCGGCTCATACCGGGGAGCTGTTTTTT.

The chain joins TRBV18 to TRBJ2-2; 8 nucleotides align to TRBD1. There are 15 residues in the CDR3. Germline CDR1 is KGHSH and CDR2 is LQKENI. With V trimmed by 6 bases and J by 7 bases, 10 bases remained unmatched. The CDR3 DNA reads as TGTGCCAGCTCGCCAAACAGGGGGTCGAACGGGGAGCTGTTTTTT. Residues: CASSPNRGSNGELFF.

The chain links TRBV5-1 to TRBJ1-4; the D gene is possibly TRBD1 (6 bases). The CDR3 consists of 18 residues. V gave up 2 bases and J gave up 8 bases, with 25 bases separating them. Germline-derived CDR1 and CDR2 are SGHRS and YFSETQ. The CDR3 protein is CASSFVVGTQNQGEKLFF. The CDR3 DNA sequence: TGCGCCAGCAGCTTCGTAGTTGGGACACAGAATCAGGGGGAAAAACTGTTTTTT.

V is TRBV7-9 and J is TRBJ2-5; D is perhaps TRBD1 (6 bases). V was clipped by 4 bases and J by 4 bases, with 22 bases between them. Germline V gene lookup returns CDR1 SEHNR and CDR2 FQNEAQ (reference sequence). The CDR3 totals 17 residues. The CDR3 here is CASSSNREGPRGETQYF. DNA of the CDR3: TGTGCCAGCAGCTCTAACAGGGAAGGGCCACGAGGAGAGACCCAGTACTTC.

This rearrangement joins TRBV7-7 to TRBJ1-6, with D uncertain. The V and J ends lost 4 bases and 9 bases respectively, with 10 bases between them. The CDR3 loop spans 13 amino acids. CDR1 is SSHAT, CDR2 FNYEAQ, per germline (reference sequence). The CDR3 DNA sequence: TGTGCCAGCAGCTCGAACACCGCTTCACCCCTCCACTTT. It codes for CASSSNTASPLHF. The whole variable domain, filled in from reference TRBV7-7 and TRBJ1-6, reads GAGVSQSPRYKVTKRGQDVTLRCDPISSHATLYWYQQALGQGPEFLTYFNYEAQPDKSGLPSDRFSAERPEGSISTLTIQRTEQRDSAMYRCASSSNTASPLHFGNGTRLTVT.

V usage is TRBV5-1 and J usage is TRBJ1-1; D unclear. CDR3 size: 15 residues. The V gene lost 6 bases and the J gene lost 4 bases, with 19 bases spanning the gap. Germline CDR1 and CDR2: SGHRS and YFSETQ. CDR3 nucleotide sequence: TGCGCCAGCAAATCCGTGGGAGGAAGCGGCACTGAAGCTTTCTTT. Translating gives CASKSVGGSGTEAFF. The variable domain in full, completed from reference TRBV5-1 and TRBJ1-1, reads KAGVTQTPRYLIKTRGQQVTLSCSPISGHRSVSWYQQTPGQGLQFLFEYFSETQRNKGNFPGRFSGRQFSNSRSEMNVSTLELGDSALYLCASKSVGGSGTEAFFGQGTRLTVV.

V is TRBV6-1 and J is TRBJ1-4, with D perhaps TRBD1 (6 bases). The CDR3 sequence is 12 residues long. The V gene lost 5 bases and the J gene lost 7 bases, with 8 bases spanning the gap. CDR1 is MNHNS and CDR2 is SASEGT in the germline V gene. CDR3 in DNA: TGTGCCAGCAGTCAGGGGATTGAAAAACTGTTTTTT. It encodes CASSQGIEKLFF.

The genes are TRBV10-3 and TRBJ2-7; 10 bases fit TRBD1. With V trimmed by 2 bases and J by 6 bases, 4 bases remained unmatched. The CDR3 has 14 amino acids. CDR1 ENHRY and CDR2 SYGVKD come from the germline V gene. Written as DNA, the CDR3 is TGTGCCATCAGTGAGGGGGACAGGGGATCCGAGCAGTACTTC. It yields the protein CAISEGDRGSEQYF.

This rearrangement joins TRBV10-3 to TRBJ1-5, with TRBD1 as a possible D gene (5 bases). Trimming removed 2 bases from V and 7 bases from J, with 9 bases in between. The CDR3 has 13 residues. Germline CDR1 ENHRY, CDR2 SYGVKD. The CDR3 DNA sequence: TGTGCCATCAGTGAGGGTGGGGCACAGCCCCAGCATTTT. Its translation: CAISEGGAQPQHF.

V gene TRBV6-1 combines with J gene TRBJ2-1, with TRBD2 identical over 8 bases. This CDR3 is built from 16 residues. V dropped 3 bases and J dropped 6; count of bases not matched to a gene: 10. CDR1 is MNHNS and CDR2 is SASEGT in the germline V gene. CDR3 sequence reads: CASSDQWRGEGNEQFF. The CDR3 region has the DNA TGTGCCAGCAGTGACCAATGGCGGGGGGAGGGCAATGAGCAGTTCTTC.

This chain joins TRBV9 and TRBJ2-3; 7 bases align to TRBD1. Per the germline V gene, CDR1 is SGDLS and CDR2 is YYNGEE. V was clipped by 4 bases and J by 0 bases; unmatched bases: 5. The CDR3 length is 15 residues. The CDR3 DNA follows: TGTGCCAGCAGCAACAGGGGCCCTAGCACAGATACGCAGTATTTT. It translates to CASSNRGPSTDTQYF.